This paragraph covers one TCR beta chain sequence. The junction departs from germline at one end; a sequencing error may be responsible. This record belongs to a study of blood T cells in healthy people across ages. A sample-barcoded 5' primer and a J-beta primer mix were used in a second PCR of roughly 6 to 11 cycles. Each TCR beta cDNA got a 12-nucleotide random molecular identifier. TCRdb independently ran MiXCR on the 5' RACE reads; one entry per CDR3 protein. This sample carries roughly 1.7 million distinct CDR3 sequences, about 35% of them seen once, and the ten largest clones take around 10%. The CDR3 has 13 residues. Germline-derived CDR1 and CDR2 are MNHEY and SVGAGI.

This clonotype originated in a woman aged 30 to 39 in good health. The chain combines TRBV6-5 with TRBJ2-1; 7 bases agree with TRBD1. The specimen sequenced was blood. CDR3 coding DNA: TGTGCCAACAGTCCGGACAGGAACAATGAGCAGTTCTTC. Encoded protein: CANSPDRNNEQFF.